This TCR beta chain was sequenced during a study of type 1 and type 2 diabetes patients. Amplification started from genomic DNA. Multiplex PCR with 30 forward and 13 reverse primers amplified the TCR beta CDR3. In TCRdb, the multiplex PCR reads were re-called with MiXCR into one record per CDR3 protein. This table has about 270,000 distinct CDR3 sequences, approximately 45% appearing once. General observations from the study: In CD4+ and CD8+ T cells, type 2 diabetes diversity exceeded type 1.

To note about this clonotype: Its matching antigen is unknown.

The CDR3 is 13 amino acids. V was cut by 6 bases and J by 0 bases, with 8 bases left in between. Germline V gene sequence: CDR1 SGHTA, CDR2 FQGNSA. The sequenced sample consisted of peripheral blood mononuclear cells (PBMCs). The clonotype was recovered from a man between 18 and 29 years old with type 2 diabetes. The V call is TRBV7-2, the J call TRBJ1-1; D ambiguous. CDR3 loop: CASRRMMNTEAFF. The CDR3 nucleotides read TGTGCCAGCAGGAGGATGATGAACACTGAAGCTTTCTTT.